This section outlines one TCR beta chain sequence together with its context. Its antigen is still unknown. Clinical symptoms, serum thyroxine, TRAb, thyroid ultrasound and orbital computed tomography established diagnosis. The data belong to a study of T cells in Graves' hyperthyroidism and ophthalmopathy. Across the whole study: Before treatment of any kind, peripheral blood was taken at initial diagnosis.

RNA transcripts served as the template for amplifying TCR beta CDR3 regions. HTBI primers were employed in a first-round RT-PCR of the TCR CDR3. MiXCR, run by TCRdb on the multiplex PCR reads, gives a single entry per CDR3 protein. The table shows 250,000 to 300,000 distinct CDR3 sequences, with 15% to 20% occurring only once. Regarding the study as a whole: In validation, the model predicted ophthalmopathy. These predictions came a median about 6 months before onset.

This clonotype was obtained from a man aged 50 to 59 with Graves' ophthalmopathy. Sequenced input: blood.

CDR3 nucleotides: TGCGCCAGCAGCTTGGTTCGGGGGGCAAACACCGGGGAGCTGTTTTTT. It yields the protein CASSLVRGANTGELFF. The chain combines TRBV5-1 with TRBJ2-2; the D gene is possibly TRBD2 (7 bases). The CDR3 spans 16 residues. V was shortened by 0 bases and J by 2 bases, with 11 bases between the two germline ends. The germline V gene encodes CDR1 SGHRS and CDR2 YFSETQ.